This T cell receptor beta chain is from a study of cytomegalovirus exposure and HLA in healthy donors. Study-wide results and limits: Researchers reported in a later analysis that a missense DCLRE1C variant was tied to TCR beta V- and J-gene trimming. Clonal expansion was found to be greater in HLA-associated TCR beta chains than in equally common others in a later analysis. Most of the CMV-associated TCR beta chains (in a later analysis) appeared to be HLA-restricted.

The germline CDR1 and CDR2 sequences are SGHNT and YYREEE (reference sequence). The CDR3 runs 14 residues. V dropped 3 bases and J dropped 0 bases, with 7 bases sitting between them. As for this clone: Antigen specificity is unknown.

PCR primers comprised 60 Vbeta and 13 Jbeta primers. Study processing details: Some 11 million shared chains were among the roughly 78 million unique TCR beta chains that a later analysis counted. This table comes from immunoSEQ multiplex PCR, and its TCRdb copy is limited to in-frame clones, with some not included. V, J and clone size are those of that table, while D and trimming were read from the DNA. Among over 150,000 clones, 82% were seen once, and the ten largest hold about 10%. The sample consisted of PBMCs. The chain is built from TRBV5-4 and TRBJ1-3; D is undetermined. The receptor's source is a man in his fifties in good health and CMV-seropositive. The CDR3 DNA follows: TGTGCCAGCAGCTCGGTCGGCTCTGGAAACACCATATATTTT. Its protein is CASSSVGSGNTIYF.